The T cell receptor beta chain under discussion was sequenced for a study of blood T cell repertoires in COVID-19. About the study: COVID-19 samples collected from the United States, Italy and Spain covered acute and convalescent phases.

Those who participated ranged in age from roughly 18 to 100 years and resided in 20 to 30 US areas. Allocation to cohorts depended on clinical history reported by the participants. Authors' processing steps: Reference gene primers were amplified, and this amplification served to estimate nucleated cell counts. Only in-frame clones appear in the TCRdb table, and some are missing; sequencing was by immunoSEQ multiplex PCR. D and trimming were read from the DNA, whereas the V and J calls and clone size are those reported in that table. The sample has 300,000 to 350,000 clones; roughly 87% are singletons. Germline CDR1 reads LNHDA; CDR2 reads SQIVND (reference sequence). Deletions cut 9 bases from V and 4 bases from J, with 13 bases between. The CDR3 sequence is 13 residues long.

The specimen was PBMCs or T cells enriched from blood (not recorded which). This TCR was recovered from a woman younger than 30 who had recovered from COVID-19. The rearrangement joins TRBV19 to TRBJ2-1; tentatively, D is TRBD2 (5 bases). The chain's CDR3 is CASATSGYNEQFF. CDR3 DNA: TGTGCCAGCGCCACCTCGGGGTACAATGAGCAGTTCTTC.